One and the same sample provided the 7 T cell receptor beta chains below, sequenced in a study of shared clonotypes between healthy human individuals. CD45RO-negative, CCR7-positively selected cells formed the naive CD8 fraction, excluding terminally differentiated effector memory CD45RA+ cells. The method was immunoSEQ multiplex PCR; TCRdb's version includes in-frame clones alone and lacks a portion of them. The data contain about 2.2 million clones, around 93% of them singletons. Material for sequencing was naive CD8+ T cells from PBMCs. These receptors were collected from a man between 18 and 29 years old in good health. Some clones in this sample may be carry-over from other donors' samples.

This clone was counted a single time. CDR3 amino acids: CASSADSNNQPQHF. The DNA for the CDR3 is TGTGCCAGCAGCGCGGACAGCAACAATCAGCCCCAGCATTTT. V gene TRBV9 combines with J gene TRBJ1-5, with D possibly matching TRBD1 (6 bases). The CDR3 sequence is 14 residues long. In germline, CDR1 is SGDLS, CDR2 YYNGEE. V was shortened by 3 bases and J by 3 bases, with 10 bases between the two germline ends.

V usage is TRBV9 and J usage is TRBJ2-1; TRBD2 aligns across 11 bases. The CDR3 runs 17 residues. Germline V gene lookup returns CDR1 SGDLS and CDR2 YYNGEE. J gave up 8 bases and V 3 bases, and 13 bases lay outside the gene matches. The DNA of the CDR3 is TGTGCCAGCAGCGACCCCGGAACTAGCGGGAGTTGGGATGAGCAGTTCTTC. Its protein product is CASSDPGTSGSWDEQFF.

The genes are TRBV28 and TRBJ2-2; D is unresolved. This CDR3 is 17 amino acids long. V was clipped by 4 bases and J by 4 bases, with 19 bases between them. CDR1 is MDHEN, CDR2 SYDVKM, per germline. The CDR3 here is CASSSPPVLVGTGELFF. The CDR3 bases are TGTGCCAGCAGTTCCCCCCCCGTGCTAGTAGGCACCGGGGAGCTGTTTTTT.

The chain carries TRBV4-3 and TRBJ2-7, with D perhaps matching TRBD1 (5 bases). CDR3 length: 16 amino acids. Trimming left V 0 bases short and J 4 bases short, with 16 bases between. Germline CDR1 reads LGHNA; CDR2 reads YSLEER. CDR3: CASSQEKTDKTYEQYF. As DNA, the CDR3 is TGCGCCAGCAGCCAAGAAAAGACGGACAAAACTTACGAGCAGTACTTC.

This clone was recorded once. V gene TRBV27 combines with J gene TRBJ2-7; no clear D. Deletions cut 3 bases from V and 3 bases from J, with 18 bases between. Germline V lookup: CDR1 MNHEY, CDR2 SMNVEV (reference sequence). The CDR3 totals 16 residues. CDR3 DNA: TGTGCCAGCAGTTTCTCGTCCGGGCCGACCATCTACGAGCAGTACTTC. This encodes CASSFSSGPTIYEQYF.

V gene TRBV9 combines with J gene TRBJ2-6; 7 bases align to TRBD2. Looked up from germline, CDR1 is SGDLS and CDR2 is YYNGEE. This CDR3 has 17 residues. The V and J ends lost 0 bases and 8 bases, in that order; junction bases with no gene match: 11. CDR3 coding DNA: TGTGCCAGCAGCGTAGCTACGAGGGCAGCGGGGCCCAACGTCCTGACTTTC. Amino acids: CASSVATRAAGPNVLTF.

The chain uses TRBV9 and TRBJ1-2; D gene uncertain. Germline CDR1 and CDR2: SGDLS and YYNGEE. The CDR3 length is 17 residues. V shed 4 bases and J shed 0 bases, with 19 bases lying between them. In DNA, the CDR3 is TGTGCCAGCAGCCCATTCCGAGACCGGGAAGCTAACTATGGCTACACCTTC. Translation gives CASSPFRDREANYGYTF.